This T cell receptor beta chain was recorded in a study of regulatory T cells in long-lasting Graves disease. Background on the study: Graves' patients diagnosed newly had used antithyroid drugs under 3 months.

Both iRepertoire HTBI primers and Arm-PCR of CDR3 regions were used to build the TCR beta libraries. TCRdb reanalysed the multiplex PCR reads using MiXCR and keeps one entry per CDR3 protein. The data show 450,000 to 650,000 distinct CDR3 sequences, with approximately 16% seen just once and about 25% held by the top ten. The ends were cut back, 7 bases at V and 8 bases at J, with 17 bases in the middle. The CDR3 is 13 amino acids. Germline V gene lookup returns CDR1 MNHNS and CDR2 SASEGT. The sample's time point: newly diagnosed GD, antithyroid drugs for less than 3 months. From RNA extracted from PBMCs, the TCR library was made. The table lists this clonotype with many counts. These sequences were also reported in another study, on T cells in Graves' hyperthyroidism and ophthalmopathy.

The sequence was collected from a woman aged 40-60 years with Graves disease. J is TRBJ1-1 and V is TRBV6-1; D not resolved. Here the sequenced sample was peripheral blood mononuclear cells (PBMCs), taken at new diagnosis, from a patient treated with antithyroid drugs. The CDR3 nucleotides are TGTGCCAGCACCACCTACCCCCCGCTAGAAGCTTTCTTT. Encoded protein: CASTTYPPLEAFF.